This paragraph covers one T cell receptor beta chain sequence. These data come from a study of T cell changes during pregnancy in multiple sclerosis. This table comes from immunoSEQ multiplex PCR, and its TCRdb copy is limited to in-frame clones, with some not included. Of tens of thousands of clones listed, around 92% are singletons. There are 13 residues in the CDR3. V was shortened by 5 bases and J by 0 bases, with 5 bases between the two germline ends. Germline V gene data show CDR1 as MNHNS and CDR2 as SASEGT. The TCR comes from a female donor with multiple sclerosis, enrolled in a pregnancy study. The genes are TRBV6-1 and TRBJ1-3; no definite D call. The source material was CD4+ T cells from peripheral blood mononuclear cells, sampled in the third trimester of pregnancy. The CDR3: CASSRVSGNTIYF. DNA for the CDR3: TGTGCCAGCAGTCGGGTCTCTGGAAACACCATATATTTT.